This TCR beta chain originates from a study of CD8 T cells in ankylosing spondylitis. TCRdb ran MiXCR on the 5' RACE reads and lists one entry per CDR3 protein. Seen here are 200,000 to 250,000 distinct CDR3 sequences, over 30% observed once, and the top ten hold around 4%. The CDR3 has 14 residues. J lost 8 bases, V lost 3 bases, and 6 bases had no gene match. Germline V lookup: CDR1 SEHNR, CDR2 FQNEAQ (reference sequence). This TCR was sampled from a male donor with ankylosing spondylitis or in good health (not recorded which). Sequences were obtained from blood, either unsorted or a sorted T cell fraction (not recorded which). V and J are TRBV7-9 and TRBJ2-1; the match to TRBD1 covers 8 bases. For the CDR3, the DNA is TGTGCCAGCAGCTTCGACAGGGGCGGGGATGAGCAGTTCTTC. Residues: CASSFDRGGDEQFF.